The rows below give T cell receptor beta chains drawn from one sample of a study of siplizumab effects on memory and regulatory T cells. TCRdb's table, derived via immunoSEQ multiplex PCR, lists solely in-frame clones and lacks some. This repertoire shows more than 85,000 clones, around 90% found once; its top ten account for roughly 2.5%. Sequencing was performed on CD4+ T cells sorted from blood. These receptors were obtained from a human donor in good health. Some clones in this sample may be carry-over from other donors' samples. Both conserved end residues are trimmed from each CDR3.

v_gene	j_gene	CDR3aa
TRBV21-1	TRBJ2-1	ASSNIRLAGGPGNEQF
TRBV2	TRBJ2-7	ASSRQGTTYEQY
TRBV6-6	TRBJ2-2	ASSDRSTGELF
TRBV14	TRBJ2-5	ASSQAPSRKNLQETQY
TRBV5-5	TRBJ2-7	ASSPGLAAYEQY
TRBV19	TRBJ2-5	ASSIVSSGIQETQY
TRBV5-1	TRBJ2-2	ASSLNGELF
TRBV28	TRBJ2-3	ASSFSGSTDTQY
TRBV6-5	TRBJ2-7	ASSYGRGEQY
TRBV29-1	TRBJ2-7	SVAQLGGPYEQY
TRBV21-1	TRBJ2-2	ASSAHGGGPNTGELF
TRBV15	TRBJ2-3	ATSRDGTSGTDTQY
TRBV6-6	TRBJ2-2	ASSRIQGVGELF
TRBV5-1	TRBJ2-7	ASSLRWAGAYEQY
TRBV9	TRBJ2-2	ASSVLSDKAFGAGELF
TRBV30	TRBJ1-1	AWSKDTNTEAF
TRBV4-2	TRBJ2-2	ASSQEVDFGELF
TRBV5-1	TRBJ1-1	ASSLAPGATEAF
TRBV11-2	TRBJ2-1	ASSSNRGNEQF
TRBV30	TRBJ2-7	AWSEDRFGYEQY
TRBV7-2	TRBJ2-7	ASSPQGGSYEQY
TRBV2	TRBJ2-1	ASSNNRGSYNEQF
TRBV5-4	TRBJ2-3	ASSLEGSGTDTQY
TRBV7-2	TRBJ1-2	ASSLGVGGYT
TRBV11-1	TRBJ2-5	ASSPHRDGETQY
TRBV19	TRBJ2-1	ATAVTSGRYEQF
TRBV19	TRBJ2-7	ASSKTGLYEQY
TRBV19	TRBJ1-1	ASTAPPGLSMNTEAF